These 15 T cell receptor beta chains were all obtained from the same sample, sequenced in a study of beta chain features in type 1 diabetes. Overall study results and limits: Across all four CD4+ subsets, people with type 1 diabetes showed modestly shorter TCRB CDR3s.

Investigators reverse transcribed all isolated RNA, so they sequenced expressed TCRB transcripts. Libraries were prepared by immunoSEQ multiplex PCR; TCRdb keeps only in-frame clonotypes and omits some of them. The sample records more than 300,000 clones, over 9% being singletons. No antigens are known for them. Sequences were obtained from central memory CD4+ T cells from blood. Receptors originate from a man aged 30 to 39 with type 1 diabetes.

This clone appeared many times. The V call is TRBV5-1, the J call TRBJ2-3; 10 nucleotides align to TRBD1. J was trimmed by 1 base and V by 2 bases; bases with no gene match: 7. The CDR3 is 17 amino acids. Germline CDR1 SGHRS, CDR2 YFSETQ. CDR3 bases: TGCGCCAGCAGCTTAGCCCGACAGGGGGCTGGCACAGATACGCAGTATTTT. It specifies CASSLARQGAGTDTQYF. Based on the CDR3 plus reference TRBV5-1 and TRBJ2-3, the full variable domain is KAGVTQTPRYLIKTRGQQVTLSCSPISGHRSVSWYQQTPGQGLQFLFEYFSETQRNKGNFPGRFSGRQFSNSRSEMNVSTLELGDSALYLCASSLARQGAGTDTQYFGPGTRLTVL.

CDR3 sequence: CSGRGQGVPGELFF. CDR3 in DNA: TGCAGCGGGCGGGGACAGGGGGTCCCCGGGGAGCTGTTTTTT. The chain links TRBV29-1 to TRBJ2-2, with 11 bases that match TRBD1. The V gene end was trimmed by 7 bases and the J gene end by 6 bases; junction bases not matched to a gene: 7. The CDR3 extends over 14 amino acids. CDR1 and CDR2 (germline): SQVTM, ANQGSEA.

The rearrangement links TRBV7-2 to TRBJ2-1; D is perhaps TRBD2 (5 bases). This CDR3 region has 13 residues. Trimming cost V 6 bases and J 10 bases, with 16 bases left between them. Germline V CDR1 and CDR2: SGHTA, FQGNSA. CDR3: CASSPDRRGEQFF. CDR3 coding DNA: TGTGCCAGCAGTCCTGATCGACGAGGGGAGCAGTTCTTC.

This clone was picked up a small number of times. This chain connects TRBV5-8 to TRBJ2-2, with a tentative D call TRBD1 (5 bases). Germline-derived CDR1 and CDR2 are SGHTS and YDEGEE. Trimming cost V 0 bases and J 5 bases, with 14 bases left between them. The CDR3 sequence is 16 residues long. CDR3 in DNA: TGTGCCAGCAGCTTGGGTACAGGTTTTTCAACCGGGGAGCTGTTTTTT. It encodes CASSLGTGFSTGELFF.

This clone occurred a few times. The rearrangement links TRBV6-1 to TRBJ2-7; 8 bases line up with TRBD1. CDR1 and CDR2 from the germline V gene are MNHNS and SASEGT. V gave up 4 bases and J gave up 3 bases; unmatched junction bases: 11. The CDR3 runs to 16 residues. The CDR3: CASSGQGITSYYEQYF. The CDR3, as DNA: TGTGCCAGCAGTGGACAGGGGATCACGTCCTACTACGAGCAGTACTTC.

This chain joins TRBV14 and TRBJ2-2; 10 positions match TRBD1. The V gene's germline CDR1 is SGHDN and CDR2 FVKESK. After removal of 4 bases from V and 0 bases from J, the junction contained 17 bases not matched to a gene. The CDR3 length is 21 residues. CDR3 residues: CASSPLKGRGQGYANTGELFF. CDR3 DNA: TGTGCCAGCAGCCCGCTCAAGGGTCGGGGACAGGGGTACGCGAACACCGGGGAGCTGTTTTTT.

Turning to this clone: The junction does not match germline at one end; this may be a read error. This sequence joins TRBV6-5 and TRBJ2-5, with D perhaps TRBD2 (6 bases). CDR1 and CDR2 (germline): MNHEY, SVGAGI. The CDR3 extends over 14 amino acids. DNA of the CDR3: TGCGCCAGCAGTGGGGTCCTCGGGGGAGAGACCCAGTACTTC. The encoded protein is CASSGVLGGETQYF.

V gene TRBV19 combines with J gene TRBJ2-5, with D uncertain. V was pared by 4 bases and J by 0 bases, with 6 bases between. The V gene's germline CDR1 is LNHDA and CDR2 SQIVND (reference sequence). The CDR3 covers 13 residues. The CDR3: CASSKADQETQYF. CDR3 coding DNA: TGTGCCAGTAGTAAGGCAGACCAAGAGACCCAGTACTTC.

The J gene is TRBJ2-2, the V gene TRBV4-2; D ambiguous. The CDR3 runs 13 residues. V lost 4 bases, J lost 8 bases, and 11 bases lay in between. Germline V gives CDR1 LGHNA, CDR2 YNFKEQ. Here the CDR3 reads CASSPTESGELFF. In nucleotides, the CDR3 is TGTGCCAGCAGCCCTACCGAGTCTGGGGAGCTGTTTTTT.

The rearrangement links TRBV28 to TRBJ2-7; a possible D gene is TRBD1 (6 bases). V dropped 3 bases and J dropped 0 bases, with 15 bases sitting between them. Per germline, CDR1 MDHEN and CDR2 SYDVKM. This CDR3 comprises 16 residues. In DNA, the CDR3 is TGTGCCAGCAGTTTTCCCGGGACACAGAGCTCCTACGAGCAGTACTTC. Its translation is CASSFPGTQSSYEQYF.

This chain joins TRBV6-6 and TRBJ2-1, with D unclear. The germline V and J ends were trimmed by 5 bases and 6 bases, with 8 bases remaining between them. Germline CDR1 MNHNY, CDR2 SVGAGI (reference sequence). The CDR3 runs 12 residues. The CDR3 DNA follows: TGTGCCAGCAGTGATGTCGTCAATGAGCAGTTCTTC. Translating gives CASSDVVNEQFF.

The chain combines TRBV9 with TRBJ2-7; no firm D call. This CDR3 is 16 amino acids long. V was pared by 3 bases and J by 5 bases, with 21 bases between. The germline gives CDR1 SGDLS, CDR2 YYNGEE. This CDR3 reads CASSEGLAIRYNEQYF. In DNA form, the CDR3 reads TGTGCCAGCAGCGAAGGGTTGGCCATTCGGTATAACGAGCAGTACTTC.

V usage is TRBV20-1 and J usage is TRBJ1-1, with no clear D. V was pared by 3 bases and J by 5 bases, with 7 bases between. CDR1 DFQATT and CDR2 SNEGSKA come from the germline V gene (reference sequence). This CDR3 region has 11 residues. The CDR3 loop is CSASKGTEAFF. For the CDR3, the DNA is TGCAGTGCTAGTAAGGGTACTGAAGCTTTCTTT.

This clone has more than one count but fewer than ten. The chain employs TRBV18 and TRBJ2-2; 7 bases are a match to TRBD2. J lost 2 bases, V lost 3 bases, and 3 bases had no gene match. CDR1 is KGHSH and CDR2 is LQKENI in the germline V gene. This CDR3 is built from 15 residues. The CDR3 sequence: CASSPKRGNTGELFF. CDR3 coding DNA: TGTGCCAGCTCACCTAAGCGGGGAAACACCGGGGAGCTGTTTTTT.

The V gene is TRBV5-1, the J gene TRBJ2-7; D possibly corresponds to TRBD1 (6 bases). V was shortened by 1 base and J by 7 bases, with 9 bases between the two germline ends. Germline V gives CDR1 SGHRS, CDR2 YFSETQ. This CDR3 has 12 residues. The CDR3 nucleotides read TGCGCCAGCAGCTTGCAGGGACAAGAGCAGTACTTC. Its translation is CASSLQGQEQYF.